The T cell receptor beta chain under discussion was sequenced for a study of Graves' ophthalmopathy and Graves' hyperthyroidism. Background on the study: Before any treatment, peripheral blood was taken at the initial diagnosis.

This clonotype was found many times. The target antigen is unknown. The CDR3 has 13 residues. Trimming removed 3 bases from V and 8 bases from J, with 11 bases in between. Germline V gene lookup returns CDR1 SGHTS and CDR2 YDEGEE. Excluded were patients with other autoimmune diseases, uncontrolled infections, pregnancy or lactation. The authors isolated PBMCs from about 10 ml of fresh peripheral blood. Study-level findings and limits: Most clonotypes expanded in thyroid above 0.001 frequency were present in blood too.

Using RNA transcripts, the TCR beta CDR3 regions were amplified. HTBI-primed first-round RT-PCR preceded second-round multiplex PCR. Each CDR3 protein gets one entry after TCRdb re-called the multiplex PCR reads with MiXCR. This table has 500,000 to 800,000 distinct CDR3 sequences, about 41% appearing once. The source of this sequence is an adult man with Graves' ophthalmopathy. Source material: peripheral blood. The chain uses TRBV5-8 and TRBJ1-4; D is unresolved. DNA of the CDR3: TGTGCCAGCAGCTCTCAGGTCGGCGAAAAACTGTTTTTT. It specifies CASSSQVGEKLFF.